Below, 30 T cell receptor beta chains from the same sample are listed, as sequenced in a study of blood T cell repertoires in COVID-19. Profiled with immunoSEQ multiplex PCR; TCRdb holds only in-frame clones, not every one. The sample carries 120,000 to 150,000 clones, about four fifths recorded once. The sequencing sample was made of peripheral blood. Every receptor here comes from a man at least 80 years old with acute or convalescent COVID-19.

CDR3 coding DNA: TGTGCCAGCTCACCAACAGGAATAAGCACAGATACGCAGTATTTT. Translation: CASSPTGISTDTQYF. This chain uses TRBV18 with TRBJ2-3; possible D gene TRBD1, 5 bases. V shed 2 bases and J shed 0 bases, with 9 bases lying between them. The CDR3 length is 15 residues. The germline V gene encodes CDR1 KGHSH and CDR2 LQKENI.

This clone has more than one count but fewer than ten. V gene TRBV6-6 combines with J gene TRBJ2-1; 7 bases line up with TRBD1. The V segment lost 5 bases and the J segment 0 bases; nucleotides outside the gene matches: 10. CDR1 MNHNY and CDR2 SVGAGI come from the germline V gene (reference sequence). The CDR3 totals 17 residues. CDR3 residues: CASSRDSEPRSYNEQFF. The CDR3 bases are TGTGCCAGCAGTCGGGACAGCGAACCCCGCTCCTACAATGAGCAGTTCTTC.

The chain has TRBV7-9 and TRBJ2-3, with 10 bases fitting TRBD1. Trimming cost V 4 bases and J 2 bases; bases outside gene matches: 6. Germline-derived CDR1 and CDR2 are SEHNR and FQNEAQ (reference sequence). The CDR3 is 16 residues long. CDR3 in amino acids: CASSSRTGGYTDTQYF. The CDR3 nucleotides are TGTGCCAGCAGCTCCCGGACAGGGGGATACACAGATACGCAGTATTTT.

This clone was picked up one time. V usage is TRBV7-3 and J usage is TRBJ2-2; D is undetermined. The CDR3 is 12 amino acids. Per germline, CDR1 SGHTA and CDR2 FQGTGA. V lost 5 bases and J lost 4, with 5 bases in between. CDR3: CASSPFTGELFF. The CDR3 DNA is TGTGCCAGCAGCCCCTTCACCGGGGAGCTGTTTTTT.

This clone was seen at least ten times. This chain links TRBV30 with TRBJ1-2, with 9 positions matching TRBD1. The V segment lost 5 bases and the J segment 6 bases; nucleotides outside the gene matches: 7. This CDR3 region has 13 residues. CDR1 and CDR2 from the germline V gene are GTSNPN and SVGIG (reference sequence). CDR3 bases: TGTGCCTGGGAAATGGGACAGGGTAATGGCTACACCTTC. Translation gives CAWEMGQGNGYTF.

This clone was observed a single time. This rearrangement joins TRBV12-3 or TRBV12-4 to TRBJ1-3; D is possibly TRBD1 (5 bases). This CDR3 has 13 amino acids. Trimming shortened V by 3 bases and J by 5 bases, and 8 bases separated the two germline ends. CDR3 nucleotides: TGTGCCAGCAGTTTGAACAGGAGAAACACCATATATTTT. It yields the protein CASSLNRRNTIYF.

The chain recombines TRBV4-1 with TRBJ1-2, with D uncertain. Per the germline V gene, CDR1 is MGHRA and CDR2 is YSYEKL. This CDR3 spans 13 amino acids. Trimming removed 0 bases from V and 8 bases from J, with 10 bases in between. CDR3 residues: CASSQEPGVGYTF. The CDR3 DNA is TGCGCCAGCAGCCAAGAGCCCGGGGTCGGCTACACCTTC.

V gene TRBV6-5 combines with J gene TRBJ1-1, with D perhaps matching TRBD1 (6 bases). CDR3 length: 15 amino acids. V gave up 0 bases and J gave up 1 base, with 9 bases separating them. Germline lookup yields CDR1 MNHEY and CDR2 SVGAGI. The CDR3 region has the DNA TGTGCCAGCAGTTACTCAACACAGGGGAACACTGAAGCTTTCTTT. This encodes CASSYSTQGNTEAFF.

The V call is TRBV5-1, the J call TRBJ2-1; weak D call: TRBD1 (6 bases). Germline loops: CDR1 SGHRS, CDR2 YFSETQ. V lost 4 bases, J lost 2 bases, and 10 bases lay in between. The length of the CDR3 is 14 residues. The CDR3 DNA reads TGCGCCAGCAGCCCGGACAGTACCTACAATGAGCAGTTCTTC. Protein sequence: CASSPDSTYNEQFF.

The chain carries TRBV7-8 and TRBJ2-7; 7 bases match TRBD1. With 2 bases clipped from V and 1 base from J, the junction kept 5 bases outside the gene matches. Germline-derived CDR1 and CDR2 are SGHVS and FQNEAQ. The CDR3 loop spans 15 amino acids. The CDR3 sequence: CASSLRAGGSYEQYF. The CDR3 nucleotides are TGTGCCAGCAGCTTACGGGCAGGGGGATCCTACGAGCAGTACTTC. The full variable domain, with the rest looked up from reference TRBV7-8 and TRBJ2-7, is GAGVSQSPRYKVAKRGQDVALRCDPISGHVSLFWYQQALGQGPEFLTYFQNEAQLDKSGLPSDRFFAERPEGSVSTLKIQRTQQEDSAVYLCASSLRAGGSYEQYFGPGTRLTVT.

The chain is built from TRBV18 and TRBJ2-3; maybe TRBD2 (6 bases). Germline V gene sequence: CDR1 KGHSH, CDR2 LQKENI. This CDR3 is 17 amino acids long. The V gene lost 2 bases and the J gene lost 6 bases, with 21 bases spanning the gap. CDR3 DNA sequence: TGTGCCAGCTCACCATTCTCGGGGGAAATGATCTCGGATACGCAGTATTTT. It yields the protein CASSPFSGEMISDTQYF.

This clone appeared a single time. The chain combines TRBV21-1 with TRBJ1-1; whether TRBD1, the table's D call, matches the DNA was not checked. TRBV21-1 is marked as a pseudogene. The CDR3 covers 14 residues. CDR3 coding DNA: TGTGCCAGCGCCGAAGGGGAAGGAAACACTGAAGCTTTCTTT. Translating it yields CASAEGEGNTEAFF.

The CDR3 loop reads CASSIGAAPGQETQYF. CDR3 nucleotide sequence: TGTGCCAGTAGTATAGGGGCAGCCCCGGGGCAAGAGACCCAGTACTTC. The chain has TRBV19 and TRBJ2-5; D is possibly TRBD2 (5 bases). The CDR3 sequence is 16 residues long. Germline CDR1 reads LNHDA; CDR2 reads SQIVND (reference sequence). Trimming stripped 1 base from V and 2 bases from J, with 14 bases between.

This chain connects TRBV5-1 to TRBJ2-1; 13 nucleotides align to TRBD2. Per germline, CDR1 SGHRS and CDR2 YFSETQ. V was pared by 8 bases and J by 5 bases, with 10 bases of the junction left unmatched. This CDR3 has 16 residues. The CDR3 is CASAPQLAGGNNEQFF. The CDR3 nucleotides are TGCGCCAGTGCCCCACAACTAGCGGGGGGGAACAATGAGCAGTTCTTC.

The chain joins TRBV29-1 to TRBJ2-7; TRBD1 matches 8 bases. This CDR3 is built from 13 residues. CDR1 and CDR2 from the germline V gene are SQVTM and ANQGSEA. Trimming took 0 bases from V and 9 from J; bases not matched to a gene: 7. CDR3 region: CSVEDPQGVGQYF. The CDR3 DNA sequence: TGCAGCGTTGAAGACCCACAGGGGGTAGGGCAGTACTTC.

The chain carries TRBV2 and TRBJ1-5, with 10 bases aligning to TRBD1. Per the germline V gene, CDR1 is SNHLY and CDR2 is FYNNEI. The CDR3 spans 15 residues. J lost 7 bases, V lost 8 bases, and 11 bases had no gene match. The CDR3 DNA is TGTGCCAGCGAACTTACGGGACAGGGGATACAGCCCCAGCATTTT. It yields the protein CASELTGQGIQPQHF.

This chain connects TRBV18 to TRBJ2-7, with no clear D. V dropped 2 bases and J dropped 2 bases, with 7 bases sitting between them. Germline V gives CDR1 KGHSH, CDR2 LQKENI. This CDR3 is built from 13 residues. CDR3 nucleotides: TGTGCCAGCTCACCAGTCACAGCCTACGAGCAGTACTTC. Translation: CASSPVTAYEQYF.

V and J are TRBV6-2 or TRBV6-3 and TRBJ1-5; D gene unclear. The germline V and J ends were trimmed by 5 bases and 3 bases, with 11 bases remaining between them. From germline, CDR1 is MNHEY and CDR2 SVGEGT. This CDR3 has 14 residues. The CDR3 loop is CASSPRGANQPQHF. As DNA, the CDR3 is TGTGCCAGCAGTCCCCGGGGTGCCAATCAGCCCCAGCATTTT.

The chain combines TRBV7-6 with TRBJ1-6, with TRBD1 as a possible D gene (6 bases). The V end was cut by 5 bases, the J end by 4 bases, with 12 bases between. CDR1 is SGHVS, CDR2 FNYEAQ, per germline. The CDR3 loop spans 15 amino acids. CDR3 nucleotide sequence: TGTGCCAGCAGCATAAGGGGACAATATAATTCACCCCTCCACTTT. Amino acid sequence: CASSIRGQYNSPLHF.

The chain couples TRBV18 to TRBJ1-2, with 7 bases matching TRBD1. Germline values: CDR1 KGHSH, CDR2 LQKENI. V shed 1 base and J 7 bases; nucleotides not matched to a gene: 0. CDR3 length equals 12 residues. The CDR3 DNA reads TGTGCCAGCTCACCACAGGGGGCTGGCTACACCTTC. It is translated as CASSPQGAGYTF.

Notes on this clone: Different DNA sequences within this sample yield the same CDR3. V is TRBV3-1 (or the pseudogene TRBV3-2) and J is TRBJ1-5; D unresolved. The V end was cut by 1 base, the J end by 5 bases, with 6 bases between. Germline CDR1 is LGHDT and CDR2 is YNNKEL (reference sequence). The CDR3 loop spans 13 amino acids. CDR3 sequence reads: CASSQGGDQPQHF. The CDR3 DNA is TGTGCCAGCAGCCAAGGCGGGGATCAGCCCCAGCATTTT.

This chain uses TRBV28 with TRBJ2-1; TRBD2 aligns across 7 bases. The CDR3 runs to 15 residues. Germline V gives CDR1 MDHEN, CDR2 SYDVKM. Trimming removed 8 bases from V and 3 bases from J; junction bases left unmatched: 10. The CDR3 sequence: CASLSGASGYNEQFF. The CDR3 bases are TGTGCCAGCCTCTCCGGGGCTAGCGGCTACAATGAGCAGTTCTTC.

This clone was counted between two and nine times. This rearrangement joins TRBV6-6 to TRBJ2-7, with D perhaps TRBD2 (6 bases). Germline V gene lookup returns CDR1 MNHNY and CDR2 SVGAGI (reference sequence). The CDR3 is made up of 13 amino acids. V was pared by 6 bases and J by 6 bases, with 15 bases between. The CDR3, as DNA: TGTGCCAGCAGGGGGGACTTATTTGGCGAGCAGTACTTC. Residues: CASRGDLFGEQYF.

The chain joins TRBV27 to TRBJ1-1, with D maybe TRBD1 (5 bases). Per the germline V gene, CDR1 is MNHEY and CDR2 is SMNVEV (reference sequence). The CDR3 loop spans 13 amino acids. The V end lost 8 bases, the J end lost 9 bases, and 19 bases lay between the germline ends. The CDR3 DNA reads TGTGCCAGCGGCAGGGTTGGAGGGGCGCAAGCTTTCTTT. This codes for CASGRVGGAQAFF.

The chain carries TRBV6-1 and TRBJ1-2; D possibly corresponds to TRBD1 (5 bases). The CDR3 spans 14 residues. CDR1 is MNHNS, CDR2 SASEGT, per germline. Trimming left V 1 base short and J 8 bases short, with 14 bases between. The chain's CDR3 is CASSEVPGAGGYTF. The CDR3 region has the DNA TGTGCCAGCAGTGAAGTACCCGGGGCGGGGGGCTACACCTTC.

The chain combines TRBV7-4 with TRBJ2-7; TRBD2 might be the D (6 bases). The V and J ends lost 2 bases and 0 bases respectively, with 11 bases between them. This CDR3 has 15 residues. CDR1 is SGHVT and CDR2 is SQSDAQ in the germline V gene. CDR3 DNA: TGTGCCAGCAGCTTATCCGGGACTTCCTCCTACGAGCAGTACTTC. This gives the protein CASSLSGTSSYEQYF. Drawing the rest from reference TRBV7-4 and TRBJ2-7, the complete variable domain is GAGVSQSPRYKVAKRGRDVALRCDSISGHVTLYWYRQTLGQGSEVLTYSQSDAQRDKSGRPSGRFSAERPERSVSTLKIQRTEQGDSAVYLCASSLSGTSSYEQYFGPGTRLTVT.

This chain joins TRBV7-9 and TRBJ1-1, with D possibly TRBD1 on 6 matching bases. The CDR3 loop spans 12 amino acids. The germline gives CDR1 SEHNR, CDR2 FQNEAQ (reference sequence). Trimming cost V 5 bases and J 8 bases, with 12 bases left between them. CDR3 bases: TGTGCCAGCAGCCCGGACAGACTAGAAGCTTTCTTT. Its translation: CASSPDRLEAFF.

V is TRBV7-3 and J is TRBJ2-1, with 10 bases aligning to TRBD2. The CDR3 is made up of 15 amino acids. J was trimmed by 4 bases and V by 3 bases; bases with no gene match: 3. Germline loops: CDR1 SGHTA, CDR2 FQGTGA. This CDR3 reads CASSFTSGDYNEQFF. Here the CDR3 DNA reads TGTGCCAGCAGCTTCACTAGCGGGGATTACAATGAGCAGTTCTTC.

In this sample, this clone turned up a few times. J is TRBJ2-1 and V is TRBV29-1; D possibly corresponds to TRBD1 (6 bases). The V and J ends lost 4 bases and 2 bases respectively, with 12 bases between them. CDR3 length: 14 amino acids. Per the germline V gene, CDR1 is SQVTM and CDR2 is ANQGSEA. The CDR3 region has the DNA TGCAGCGTTGCGATACAGGGTGCCTACAATGAGCAGTTCTTC. This gives the protein CSVAIQGAYNEQFF.

The V gene is TRBV28, the J gene TRBJ1-1; D is unclear. From germline, CDR1 is MDHEN and CDR2 SYDVKM. CDR3 length equals 12 residues. V shed 2 bases and J shed 7 bases, with 8 bases lying between them. Written as DNA, the CDR3 is TGTGCCAGCAGTTTAAGACACCTTGAAGCTTTCTTT. The encoded protein is CASSLRHLEAFF.